This T cell receptor beta chain comes out of a study of cytomegalovirus exposure and HLA in healthy donors. On the study more broadly: In an early release, HLA-typed donors contributed approximately 82 million unique TCR sequences. Findings and caveats of the study: The study carried out a later analysis of TCR beta sequences. It associated 15,000 to 20,000 of them with specific HLA alleles at a false discovery rate of 0.05. Earlier analysis found most TCR beta V segments productive about 87% or about 30% of the time.

Primers: 60 Vbeta forward and 13 Jbeta reverse. Profiled with immunoSEQ multiplex PCR; TCRdb holds only in-frame clones, not every one. The sample includes more than 140,000 clones, about 79% of them seen just once. About this clone: Its target is unknown.

This CDR3 has 13 residues. Losses at the gene ends were 4 bases for V and 10 bases for J; bases not matched to a gene: 7. Germline V lookup: CDR1 LNHDA, CDR2 SQIVND (reference sequence). Sample: PBMCs. The clonotype originates from a male donor in good health and CMV-seronegative. The chain joins TRBV19 to TRBJ2-5, with TRBD1 matching 9 bases. CDR3 in DNA: TGTGCCAGTAGTACGGGACAGGGAGTTGACCAGTACTTC. Its translation is CASSTGQGVDQYF.